The 22 T cell receptor beta chains below come from one sample, sequenced in a study of neurological immune-mediated disorders. TCRdb processed the 5' RACE reads anew with MiXCR; each CDR3 protein has one entry. The sample includes approximately 74,000 distinct CDR3 sequences, roughly 9.5% seen only once; the top ten take around 1.7%. The specimen sequenced was PBMCs. These TCRs come from a man aged 50 or older in good health.

The chain joins TRBV6-6 to TRBJ1-4; D not resolved. Germline V CDR1 and CDR2: MNHNY, SVGAGI (reference sequence). The CDR3 has 11 amino acids. The V gene lost 5 bases and the J gene lost 8 bases, with 6 bases spanning the gap. CDR3: CASSQKEKLFF. The CDR3 bases are TGTGCCAGCAGTCAAAAAGAAAAACTGTTTTTT.

Many counts were recorded for this clonotype. The V gene is TRBV7-9, the J gene TRBJ1-3; 7 bases are a match to TRBD1. V dropped 6 bases and J dropped 0; count of bases not matched to a gene: 5. CDR3 length: 15 amino acids. Per the germline V gene, CDR1 is SEHNR and CDR2 is FQNEAQ (reference sequence). Here the CDR3 reads CASRRGDSSGNTIYF. The CDR3 DNA reads TGTGCCAGCAGACGTGGGGACAGCTCTGGAAACACCATATATTTT.

This clonotype was found many times. The chain recombines TRBV7-8 with TRBJ2-7; 9 bases are a match to TRBD1. This CDR3 is 14 amino acids long. Germline-derived CDR1 and CDR2 are SGHVS and FQNEAQ. Trimming removed 3 bases from V and 5 bases from J; junction bases left unmatched: 5. As DNA, the CDR3 is TGTGCCAGCAGCTTCCGGGACAGGGCCGACGAGCAGTACTTC. This sequence encodes CASSFRDRADEQYF.

This clonotype was observed at least ten times. V usage is TRBV6-6 and J usage is TRBJ2-5, with 7 positions matching TRBD2. The germline CDR1 and CDR2 sequences are MNHNY and SVGAGI (reference sequence). V shed 3 bases and J 3 bases; nucleotides not matched to a gene: 7. There are 15 residues in the CDR3. This CDR3 reads CASSYLGGREETQYF. The CDR3 DNA reads TGTGCCAGCAGTTATTTAGGTGGGAGGGAAGAGACCCAGTACTTC.

This clonotype was seen at least ten times. The chain combines TRBV24-1 with TRBJ2-1, with D unclear. Looked up from germline, CDR1 is KGHDR and CDR2 is SFDVKD. The CDR3 runs to 16 residues. V lost 3 bases, J lost 2 bases, and 13 bases lay in between. The CDR3 DNA is TGTGCCACCAGTGATGCCCTCCCGGGCGCCTACAATGAGCAGTTCTTC. Residues: CATSDALPGAYNEQFF.

This clonotype was observed many times. J is TRBJ1-4 and V is TRBV29-1; D is ambiguous. This CDR3 region has 11 residues. Germline-derived CDR1 and CDR2 are SQVTM and ANQGSEA. The V and J ends lost 5 bases and 13 bases respectively, with 14 bases between them. DNA of the CDR3: TGCAGCGTTTTAGAGAACCCAACACTGTTTTTT. Residues: CSVLENPTLFF.

At least ten counts were recorded for this clonotype. This chain joins TRBV7-3 and TRBJ2-1; 9 bases agree with TRBD1. This CDR3 comprises 12 residues. Germline V gene data show CDR1 as SGHTA and CDR2 as FQGTGA. After removal of 5 bases from V and 12 bases from J, the junction contained 5 bases not matched to a gene. This CDR3 is CASSMDRGRQFF. CDR3 in DNA: TGTGCCAGCAGCATGGACAGGGGCCGGCAGTTCTTC.

With respect to this clonotype: This clone may be a read error of a much larger clone one base away. CDR3 protein: CASSGGAASSYTEAFF. The DNA for the CDR3 is TGTGCCAGCAGTGGGGGGGCAGCCTCTTCTTACACTGAAGCTTTCTTT. The genes are TRBV28 and TRBJ1-1; D possibly corresponds to TRBD1 (6 bases). The CDR3 contains 16 residues. Germline assignment: CDR1 MDHEN and CDR2 SYDVKM. Trimming took off 5 bases at V and 3 bases at J, with 19 bases between the two ends.

This clonotype turned up a few times. This chain links TRBV9 with TRBJ2-7; D possibly corresponds to TRBD2 (5 bases). CDR3 length: 15 residues. V was trimmed by 3 bases and J by 0 bases, leaving 13 bases between them. CDR1 SGDLS and CDR2 YYNGEE come from the germline V gene. CDR3 bases: TGTGCCAGCAGCGGAGGACTGGTAGACTCCTACGAGCAGTACTTC. Translated: CASSGGLVDSYEQYF.

The sample holds many counts of this clonotype. V is TRBV4-2 and J is TRBJ2-7, with TRBD1 matching 10 bases. Germline assignment: CDR1 LGHNA and CDR2 YNFKEQ. CDR3 length equals 15 residues. J gave up 3 bases and V 3 bases, and 5 bases lay outside the gene matches. The chain's CDR3 is CASSQTGGNNYEQYF. CDR3 nucleotides: TGTGCCAGCAGCCAGACAGGGGGCAACAACTACGAGCAGTACTTC.

Many counts were recorded for this clonotype. The CDR3 DNA reads TGTGCCAGCAGCTTAGCGCGAAACGCTGAAGCTTTCTTT. Translated: CASSLARNAEAFF. The J gene is TRBJ1-1, the V gene TRBV7-2; unclear D gene. Germline CDR1 and CDR2: SGHTA and FQGNSA. The CDR3 consists of 13 residues. Trimming shortened V by 0 bases and J by 6 bases, and 8 bases separated the two germline ends.

The sample holds many counts of this clonotype. V gene TRBV9 combines with J gene TRBJ2-7; D remains unclear. V gave up 5 bases and J gave up 6 bases, with 18 bases separating them. CDR1 SGDLS and CDR2 YYNGEE come from the germline V gene. This CDR3 region has 14 residues. The CDR3 is CASSRSDGRGEQYF. For the CDR3, the DNA is TGTGCCAGCAGTCGCTCTGACGGAAGAGGCGAGCAGTACTTC. Variable domain in full (rest from reference TRBV9 and TRBJ2-7): DSGVTQTPKHLITATGQRVTLRCSPRSGDLSVYWYQQSLDQGLQFLIQYYNGEERAKGNILERFSAQQFPDLHSELNLSSLELGDSALYFCASSRSDGRGEQYFGPGTRLTVT.

At least ten counts were recorded for this clonotype. The chain recombines TRBV19 with TRBJ1-5; 9 bases line up with TRBD1. Germline lookup yields CDR1 LNHDA and CDR2 SQIVND (reference sequence). V was clipped by 6 bases and J by 6 bases; unmatched bases: 6. The CDR3 is 14 amino acids. CDR3 loop: CASRVQGAGQPQHF. The CDR3 coding sequence is TGTGCCAGTAGGGTACAGGGGGCAGGTCAGCCCCAGCATTTT.

As regards this clonotype: Since a much larger clone is just one base distant, this may be a read error. This chain links TRBV20-1 with TRBJ1-1, with unresolved D. From germline, CDR1 is DFQATT and CDR2 SNEGSKA (reference sequence). The CDR3 is 12 residues long. The ends were cut back, 3 bases at V and 4 bases at J, with 9 bases in the middle. The CDR3 protein is CSASDVGTEAFF. The CDR3 DNA reads as TGCAGTGCTAGCGATGTCGGCACTGAAGCTTTCTTT.

At least ten counts were recorded for this clonotype. The genes are TRBV6-6 and TRBJ1-2; 7 nucleotides line up with TRBD1. CDR1 and CDR2 (germline): MNHNY, SVGAGI (reference sequence). The CDR3 is 12 amino acids. The trim removed 5 bases at V and 3 bases at J, leaving 0 bases unmatched. The CDR3 here is CASSTGDYGYTF. Written as DNA, the CDR3 is TGTGCCAGCAGTACAGGGGACTATGGCTACACCTTC.

This clonotype appeared many times. This chain uses TRBV6-6 with TRBJ2-1; D is tentatively TRBD1 or TRBD2 (6 bases each). The CDR3 consists of 13 residues. Deletions cut 5 bases from V and 10 bases from J, with 15 bases between. In germline, CDR1 is MNHNY, CDR2 SVGAGI (reference sequence). CDR3 sequence: CASSPNPGAEQFF. CDR3 coding DNA: TGTGCCAGCAGTCCTAACCCGGGGGCAGAGCAGTTCTTC.

This chain joins TRBV28 and TRBJ1-1, with D unresolved. The CDR3 has 14 amino acids. Per germline, CDR1 MDHEN and CDR2 SYDVKM. V shed 0 bases and J shed 4 bases, with 9 bases lying between them. The CDR3 sequence: CASSLWGVGTEAFF. The DNA for the CDR3 is TGTGCCAGCAGTTTATGGGGAGTTGGCACTGAAGCTTTCTTT.

Many counts were recorded for this clonotype. The V and J genes are TRBV20-1 and TRBJ2-7, with D perhaps being TRBD1 or TRBD2 (7 bases each). Germline V CDR1 and CDR2: DFQATT, SNEGSKA (reference sequence). V shed 6 bases and J shed 3 bases, with 21 bases lying between them. This CDR3 contains 15 residues. In nucleotides, the CDR3 is TGCAGTGCCCCCATTCCGCAGGGGGGGATCTACGAGCAGTACTTC. This gives the protein CSAPIPQGGIYEQYF.

Ten or more counts support this clonotype. The chain joins TRBV28 to TRBJ1-4; tentatively, D is TRBD1 (6 bases). The germline gives CDR1 MDHEN, CDR2 SYDVKM. The CDR3 contains 15 residues. Trimming shortened V by 7 bases and J by 4 bases, and 16 bases separated the two germline ends. The CDR3 loop is CASTRLGQHNEKLFF. In nucleotides, the CDR3 is TGTGCCAGCACGCGTTTGGGACAACATAATGAAAAACTGTTTTTT.

This rearrangement joins TRBV6-1 to TRBJ2-2, with D possibly matching TRBD1 (6 bases). The germline CDR1 and CDR2 sequences are MNHNS and SASEGT. Trimming removed 6 bases at V and 5 bases at J, with 16 bases between. This CDR3 is built from 15 residues. CDR3 amino acids: CASRDTGMLTGELFF. The CDR3 DNA follows: TGTGCCAGCAGGGATACAGGGATGCTGACCGGGGAGCTGTTTTTT.

This clonotype was seen at least ten times. This rearrangement joins TRBV29-1 to TRBJ1-5; D not resolved. This CDR3 has 13 amino acids. Germline V gives CDR1 SQVTM, CDR2 ANQGSEA. Trimming stripped 4 bases from V and 6 bases from J, with 13 bases between. The CDR3 sequence: CSVAERAFQPQHF. The CDR3 DNA sequence: TGCAGCGTTGCTGAGAGGGCATTTCAGCCCCAGCATTTT. Looking up the rest from reference TRBV29-1 and TRBJ1-5 gives the full variable domain: SAVISQKPSRDICQRGTSLTIQCQVDSQVTMMFWYRQQPGQSLTLIATANQGSEATYESGFVIDKFPISRPNLTFSTLTVSNMSPEDSSIYLCSVAERAFQPQHFGDGTRLSIL.

This clonotype was seen many times. The chain uses TRBV7-2 and TRBJ2-1; maybe TRBD2 (7 bases). CDR3 length: 14 residues. Trimming removed 5 bases at V and 9 bases at J, with 17 bases between. The germline V gene encodes CDR1 SGHTA and CDR2 FQGNSA. In DNA form, the CDR3 reads TGTGCCAGCAGCGGCGCTCGGGGGGCGGGTGAGCAGTTCTTC. Amino acids: CASSGARGAGEQFF.